This record covers a single TCR beta chain. Its matching antigen is unknown. Sample barcodes and UMIs were carried by the TCR alpha and TCR beta cDNA libraries that 5'RACE generated with constant-segment primers. TCRdb used MiXCR to reprocess the 5' RACE reads, holding one entry per CDR3 protein. This sample has about 320,000 distinct CDR3 sequences, with around 15% found just once. The CDR3 has 12 amino acids. Trimming pared 8 bases from V and 3 bases from J, leaving 10 bases between. The germline gives CDR1 ENHRY, CDR2 SYGVKD. The data originate from a study of T-cell memory formation after mild COVID-19. Study-wide results and limits: Certain responding clones were present in pre-infection memory, suggesting participation of cross-reactive memory.

This receptor was obtained from a man aged 18 to 30 who had mild COVID-19 (a few samples of this study predate the infection). Cell type and time point are not known. The sequenced sample was PBMCs or a T cell subset sorted from them (not recorded which). The V call is TRBV10-3, the J call TRBJ1-2, with D perhaps matching TRBD1 (6 bases). CDR3 DNA: TGTGCCATCCAGGGGATATACTATGGCTACACCTTC. Its translation: CAIQGIYYGYTF.